These 4 T cell receptor beta chains came from one sample sequenced in a study of blood T cell repertoires in COVID-19. Here immunoSEQ multiplex PCR was the method, and the copy in TCRdb shows in-frame clones only, minus some. The sample contains tens of thousands of clones, about 83% of which appear only once. Sequencing was carried out using peripheral blood. Every receptor here comes from a man in his 60s with acute or convalescent COVID-19.

The chain uses TRBV5-4 and TRBJ1-1; 7 nucleotides align to TRBD1. The germline gives CDR1 SGHNT, CDR2 YYREEE (reference sequence). The CDR3 covers 16 residues. V lost 2 bases and J lost 0; bases outside the gene matches: 7. The CDR3 nucleotides read TGTGCCAGCAGCTTAGACCCGGGACAGCTGAACACTGAAGCTTTCTTT. It is translated as CASSLDPGQLNTEAFF.

Comment on this clone: Other DNA sequences within the sample encode an identical CDR3. The rearrangement uses TRBV30 and TRBJ1-5, with D possibly TRBD1 on 6 matching bases. The CDR3 spans 13 residues. Per germline, CDR1 GTSNPN and CDR2 SVGIG (reference sequence). The V gene lost 0 bases and the J gene lost 4 bases, with 7 bases spanning the gap. The DNA of the CDR3 is TGTGCCTGGAGTGTACAGGGAAATCAGCCCCAGCATTTT. Amino acids: CAWSVQGNQPQHF.

The CDR3 coding sequence is TGTGCCAGCAGCTTAGATGCCGGAGCAACTAATGAAAAACTGTTTTTT. Translated, it gives CASSLDAGATNEKLFF. The rearrangement links TRBV7-2 to TRBJ1-4; D remains unclear. V shed 1 base and J shed 0 bases, with 9 bases lying between them. The CDR3 extends over 16 amino acids. The germline V gene encodes CDR1 SGHTA and CDR2 FQGNSA. The complete variable domain, with remaining parts taken from reference TRBV7-2 and TRBJ1-4, reads GAGVSQSPSNKVTEKGKDVELRCDPISGHTALYWYRQSLGQGLEFLIYFQGNSAPDKSGLPSDRFSAERTGGSVSTLTIQRTQQEDSAVYLCASSLDAGATNEKLFFGSGTQLSVL.

The chain recombines TRBV7-2 with TRBJ1-1, with 7 bases lining up with TRBD1. Germline-derived CDR1 and CDR2 are SGHTA and FQGNSA. This CDR3 is 13 amino acids long. J gave up 4 bases and V 5 bases, and 4 bases lay outside the gene matches. CDR3 loop: CASSTYRGTEAFF. CDR3 DNA sequence: TGTGCCAGCAGCACTTACAGGGGCACTGAAGCTTTCTTT.